This T cell receptor beta chain was obtained from a study of vaccination effects on CD4 cells after COVID-19. The overall study: Each participant received a vaccine that was either BNT162b2 or mRNA-1273, given as two doses. Study-wide results and caveats: Only a single clone (1 of 255 vaccine-induced clones in healthy vaccinees) cross-reacted with common cold coronaviruses.

About this clone itself: Its antigen is currently unknown.

Assay used: immunoSEQ multiplex PCR; TCRdb lists only in-frame clones, some missing. The sample holds about 65,000 clones; 60% to 80% are singletons and the top ten take roughly 2.8%. After expansion with viral peptide pools in the ViraFEST assay, antigen-specific CD4+ T cells were sequenced. Researchers isolated CD4+ T cells once approximately eleven days of culture had elapsed. Absence of prior SARS-CoV-2 infection characterized the vaccine recipients, who showed negative nucleocapsid antibodies. On days 3 and 7, fresh IL-2 medium replaced half the medium. This CDR3 is built from 16 residues. CDR1 is KGHDR and CDR2 is SFDVKD in the germline V gene. V trimming: 2 bases; J trimming: 4 bases; junction bases outside the gene matches: 3.

This chain connects TRBV24-1 to TRBJ2-3, with TRBD2 matching over 12 bases. The clonotype comes from a human donor who received a COVID-19 vaccine. This specimen was CD4+ T cells from PBMCs cultured with HCoV-NL63 spike peptides, taken before COVID-19 vaccination. CDR3 in DNA: TGTGCCACCAGTGATTCTAGCGGGGGGGGCGCAGATACGCAGTATTTT. This sequence encodes CATSDSSGGGADTQYF.